This TCR beta chain was sequenced during a study of blood T cell repertoires in COVID-19 (dated by TCRdb to the early 2020s). Background for the entire study: Collaborator samples came from the United States, Italy and Spain and covered acute and convalescent phases of COVID-19. The prospective study material was composed of cDNA or gDNA derived from T cells, B-cell-depleted T cells, or PBMCs. Subjects who had been exposed to COVID-19, were actively infected with it, or had recovered from it provided the deeply sampled blood TCRbeta repertoires that made up the dataset. The repertoires were released in a freely available public database meant as a resource for research on the immune response to SARS-CoV-2. The samples were drawn from the first 160 participants of the ongoing ImmuneRACE study and from 1,200 or so subjects provided by 6 global collaborators. Sample metadata almost always included a de-identified subject ID, COVID-19 status, age in years and sex. Where HLA class I and class II types were available, the types were taken from metadata supplied by the sample provider, not from assay-based typing.

Collaborating institutions collected whole blood in K2EDTA tubes following their own protocols. For TCRbeta analysis, collaborators shipped samples in one of three forms: frozen whole blood, isolated PBMCs, or DNA extracted from either of those sample types. TCRbeta CDR3 regions were amplified from genomic DNA using the immunoSEQ Assay, a bias-controlled multiplex PCR. In the authors' own workflow: The number of nucleated cells in each sample was estimated from the amplification of reference gene primers within the assay. To quantify the absolute abundance of each unique TCRbeta CDR3 rearrangement, sequence reads were collapsed and filtered. For each sample, productive Simpson clonality was calculated by taking the square root of Simpson's diversity index across productive rearrangements. The source is immuneACCESS, and TCRdb retained only in-frame sequences with V and J called. Part of the clones is not carried over; for the studies checked, unresolved V genes explain less than half of this, and the remainder is unexplained. The V and J calls and clone size are taken from that table; D and trimming were inferred from the DNA. The sample table contains under 55,000 clones; only one count was recorded for around 80% of them. The leading ten clones occupy around 2.5% of the sample.

As regards this clone: Its antigen remains unidentified. No much larger clonotype is one base removed from it; base qualities were not supplied.

The study at large found these results: The amount of clinical and demographic metadata varied by source and participant and was provided uncurated.

The CDR3 spans 14 residues, from the cysteine through the phenylalanine. Here the CDR3 DNA is all that survives: 42 bases in frame from base 1. V gives up 3 bases and J gives up 4 bases, and the segment between their germline ends measures 13 bases. Taken from the germline V gene, the CDR1 and CDR2 loops are MDHEN and SYDVKM. This TCR derives from a man aged 50-59 years with acute or convalescent COVID-19. The chain couples TRBV28 to TRBJ2-7; TRBD2 is perhaps the D gene, given 6 matching bases. Sequences were obtained from peripheral blood. The CDR3 sequence is CASSFVSGEYEQYF. In nucleotides, the sequence is TGTGCCAGCAGTTTTGTGTCGGGGGAATACGAGCAGTACTTC.